This T cell receptor beta chain was obtained from a study of cytomegalovirus exposure and HLA in healthy donors. The primer mix had 60 Vbeta and 13 Jbeta primers. Measured with immunoSEQ multiplex PCR; TCRdb has only the in-frame clones, and not every one. The top ten hold 1.4% of the sample, which has some 200,000 clones, roughly 84% seen once. About this clone: Its antigen is undetermined.

Study-level findings and limits: Under in vitro conditions, a few CMV-associated chains were confirmed as specific for CMV antigens. Cytomegalovirus association was listed for about 180 TCR beta chains.

The CDR3 runs 15 residues. Germline CDR1 is SGHVS and CDR2 is FNYEAQ. V lost 4 bases, J lost 10 bases, and 17 bases lay in between. The chain is built from TRBV7-6 and TRBJ1-6; the D is unclear. Sequences were obtained from PBMCs. The sequence came from a girl aged 5 to 17 in good health and CMV-seronegative. CDR3 nucleotide sequence: TGTGCCAGCAGCTCCGTACATAGGCCCGGGTCACCCCTCCACTTT. It encodes CASSSVHRPGSPLHF.